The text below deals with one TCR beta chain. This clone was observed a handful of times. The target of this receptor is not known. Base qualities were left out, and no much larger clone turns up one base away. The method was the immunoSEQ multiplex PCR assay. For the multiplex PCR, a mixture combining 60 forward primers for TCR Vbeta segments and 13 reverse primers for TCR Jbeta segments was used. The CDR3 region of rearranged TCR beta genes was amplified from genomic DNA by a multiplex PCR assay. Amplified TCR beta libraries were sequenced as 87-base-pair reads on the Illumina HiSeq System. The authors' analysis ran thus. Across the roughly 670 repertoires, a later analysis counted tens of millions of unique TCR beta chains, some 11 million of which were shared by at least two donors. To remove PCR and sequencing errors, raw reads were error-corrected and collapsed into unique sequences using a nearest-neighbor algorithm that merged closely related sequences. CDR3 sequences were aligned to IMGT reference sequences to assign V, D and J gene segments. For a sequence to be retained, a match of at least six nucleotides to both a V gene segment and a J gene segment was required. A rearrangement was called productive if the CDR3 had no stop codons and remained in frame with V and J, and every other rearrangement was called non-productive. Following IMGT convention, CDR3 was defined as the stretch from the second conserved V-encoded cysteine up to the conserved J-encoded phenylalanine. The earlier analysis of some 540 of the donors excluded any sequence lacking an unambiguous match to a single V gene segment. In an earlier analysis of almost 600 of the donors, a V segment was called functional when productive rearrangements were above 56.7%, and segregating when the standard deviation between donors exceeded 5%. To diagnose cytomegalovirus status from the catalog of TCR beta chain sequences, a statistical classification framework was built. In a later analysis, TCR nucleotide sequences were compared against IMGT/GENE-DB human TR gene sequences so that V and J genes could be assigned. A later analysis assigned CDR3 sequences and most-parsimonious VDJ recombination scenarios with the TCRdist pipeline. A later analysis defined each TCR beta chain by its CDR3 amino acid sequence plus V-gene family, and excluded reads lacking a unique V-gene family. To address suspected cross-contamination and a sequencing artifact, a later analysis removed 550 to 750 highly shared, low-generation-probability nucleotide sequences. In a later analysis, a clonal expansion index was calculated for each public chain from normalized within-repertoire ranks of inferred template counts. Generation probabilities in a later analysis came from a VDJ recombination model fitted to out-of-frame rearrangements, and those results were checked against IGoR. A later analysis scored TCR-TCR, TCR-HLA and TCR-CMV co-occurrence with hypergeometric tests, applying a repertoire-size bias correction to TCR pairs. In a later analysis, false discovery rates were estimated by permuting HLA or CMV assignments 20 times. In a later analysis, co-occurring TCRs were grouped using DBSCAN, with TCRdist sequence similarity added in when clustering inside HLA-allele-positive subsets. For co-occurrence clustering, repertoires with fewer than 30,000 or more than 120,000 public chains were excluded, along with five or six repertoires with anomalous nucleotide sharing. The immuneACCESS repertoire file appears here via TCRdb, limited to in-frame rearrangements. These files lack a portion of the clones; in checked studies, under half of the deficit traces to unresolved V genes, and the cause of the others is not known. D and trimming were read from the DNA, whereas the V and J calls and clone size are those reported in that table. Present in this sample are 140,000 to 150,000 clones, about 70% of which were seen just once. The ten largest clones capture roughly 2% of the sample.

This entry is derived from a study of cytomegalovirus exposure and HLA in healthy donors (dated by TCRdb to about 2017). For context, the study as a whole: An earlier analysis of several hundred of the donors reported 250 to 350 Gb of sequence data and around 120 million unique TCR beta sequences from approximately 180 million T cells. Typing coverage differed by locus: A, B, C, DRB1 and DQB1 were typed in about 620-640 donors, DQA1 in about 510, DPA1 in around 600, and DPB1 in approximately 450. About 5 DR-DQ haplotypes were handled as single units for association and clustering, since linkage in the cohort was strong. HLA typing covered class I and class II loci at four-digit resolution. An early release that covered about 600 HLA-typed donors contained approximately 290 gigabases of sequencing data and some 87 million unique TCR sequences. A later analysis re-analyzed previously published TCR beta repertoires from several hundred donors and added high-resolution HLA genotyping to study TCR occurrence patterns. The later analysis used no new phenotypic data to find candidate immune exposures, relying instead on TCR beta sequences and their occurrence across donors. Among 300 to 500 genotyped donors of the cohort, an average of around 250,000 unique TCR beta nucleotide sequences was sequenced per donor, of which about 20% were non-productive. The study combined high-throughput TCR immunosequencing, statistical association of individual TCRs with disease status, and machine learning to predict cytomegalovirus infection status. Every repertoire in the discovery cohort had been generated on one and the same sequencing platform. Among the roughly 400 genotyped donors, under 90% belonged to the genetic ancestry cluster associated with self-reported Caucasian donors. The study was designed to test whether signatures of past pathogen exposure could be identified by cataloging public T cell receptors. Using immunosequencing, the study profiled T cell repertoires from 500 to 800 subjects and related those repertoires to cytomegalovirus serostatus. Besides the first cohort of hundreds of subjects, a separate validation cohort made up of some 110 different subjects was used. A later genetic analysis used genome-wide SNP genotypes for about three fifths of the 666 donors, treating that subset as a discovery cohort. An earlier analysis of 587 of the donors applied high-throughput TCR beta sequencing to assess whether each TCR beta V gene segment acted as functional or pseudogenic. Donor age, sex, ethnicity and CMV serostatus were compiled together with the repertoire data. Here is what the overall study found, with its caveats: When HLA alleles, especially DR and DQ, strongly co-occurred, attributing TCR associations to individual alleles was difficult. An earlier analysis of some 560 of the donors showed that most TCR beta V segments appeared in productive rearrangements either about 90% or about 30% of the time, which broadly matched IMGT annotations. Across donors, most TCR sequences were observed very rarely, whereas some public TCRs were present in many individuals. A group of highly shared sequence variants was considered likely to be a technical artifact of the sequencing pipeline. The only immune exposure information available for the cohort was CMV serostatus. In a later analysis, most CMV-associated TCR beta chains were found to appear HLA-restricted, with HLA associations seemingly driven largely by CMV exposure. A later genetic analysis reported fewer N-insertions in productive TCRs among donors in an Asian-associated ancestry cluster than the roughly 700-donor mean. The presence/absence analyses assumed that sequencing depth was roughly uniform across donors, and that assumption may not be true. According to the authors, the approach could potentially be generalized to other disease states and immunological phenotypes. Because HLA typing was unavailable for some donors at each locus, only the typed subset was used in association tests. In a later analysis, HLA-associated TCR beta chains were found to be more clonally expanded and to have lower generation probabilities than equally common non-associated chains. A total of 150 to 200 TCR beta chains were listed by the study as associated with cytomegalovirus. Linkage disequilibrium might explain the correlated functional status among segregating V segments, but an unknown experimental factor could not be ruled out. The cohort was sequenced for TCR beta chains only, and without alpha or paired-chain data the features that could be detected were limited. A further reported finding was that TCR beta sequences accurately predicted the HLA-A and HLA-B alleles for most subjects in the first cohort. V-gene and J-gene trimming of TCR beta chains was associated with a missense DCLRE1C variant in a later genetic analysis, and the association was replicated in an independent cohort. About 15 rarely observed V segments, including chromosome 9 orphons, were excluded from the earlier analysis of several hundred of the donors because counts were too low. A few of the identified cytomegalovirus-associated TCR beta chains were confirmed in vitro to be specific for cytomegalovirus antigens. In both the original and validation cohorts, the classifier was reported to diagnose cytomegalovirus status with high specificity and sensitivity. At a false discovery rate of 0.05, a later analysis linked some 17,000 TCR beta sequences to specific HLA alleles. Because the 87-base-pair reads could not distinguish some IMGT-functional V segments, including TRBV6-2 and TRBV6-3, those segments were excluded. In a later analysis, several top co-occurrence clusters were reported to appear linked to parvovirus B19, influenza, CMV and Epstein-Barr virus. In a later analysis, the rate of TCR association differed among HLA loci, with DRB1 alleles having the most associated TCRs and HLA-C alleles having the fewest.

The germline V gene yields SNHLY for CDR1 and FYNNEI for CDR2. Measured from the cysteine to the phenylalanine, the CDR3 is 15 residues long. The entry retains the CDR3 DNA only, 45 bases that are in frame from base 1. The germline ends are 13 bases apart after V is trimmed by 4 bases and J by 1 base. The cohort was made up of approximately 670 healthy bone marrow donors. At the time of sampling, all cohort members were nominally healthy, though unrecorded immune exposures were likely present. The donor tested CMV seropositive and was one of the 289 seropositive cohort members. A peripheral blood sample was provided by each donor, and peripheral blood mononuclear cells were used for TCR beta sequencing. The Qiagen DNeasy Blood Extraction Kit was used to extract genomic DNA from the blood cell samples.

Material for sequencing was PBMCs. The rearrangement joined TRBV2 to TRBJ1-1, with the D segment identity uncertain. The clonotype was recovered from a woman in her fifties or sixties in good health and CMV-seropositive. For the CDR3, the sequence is CASSARGGWNTEAFF. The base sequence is TGTGCCAGCAGTGCGCGCGGCGGGTGGAACACTGAAGCTTTCTTT.